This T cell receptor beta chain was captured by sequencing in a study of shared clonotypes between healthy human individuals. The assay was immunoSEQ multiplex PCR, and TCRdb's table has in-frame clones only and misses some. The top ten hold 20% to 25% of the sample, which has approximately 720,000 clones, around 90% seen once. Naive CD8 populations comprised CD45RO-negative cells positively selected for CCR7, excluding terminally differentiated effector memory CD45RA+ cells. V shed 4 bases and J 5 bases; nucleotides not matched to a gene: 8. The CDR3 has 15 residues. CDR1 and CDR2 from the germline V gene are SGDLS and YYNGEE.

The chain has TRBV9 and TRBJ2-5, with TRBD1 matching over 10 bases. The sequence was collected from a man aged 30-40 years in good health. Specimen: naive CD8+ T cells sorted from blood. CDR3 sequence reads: CASSPVTGGLETQYF. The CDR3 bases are TGTGCCAGCAGCCCAGTGACAGGGGGCTTGGAGACCCAGTACTTC. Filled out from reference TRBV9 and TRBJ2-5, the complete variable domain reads DSGVTQTPKHLITATGQRVTLRCSPRSGDLSVYWYQQSLDQGLQFLIQYYNGEERAKGNILERFSAQQFPDLHSELNLSSLELGDSALYFCASSPVTGGLETQYFGPGTRLLVL.